A selection of T cell receptor beta chains follows, all from one sample in a study of blood T cell repertoires in COVID-19. Sequencing was performed with immunoSEQ multiplex PCR; in TCRdb, only in-frame clones are kept and a portion is missing. The sample holds some 400,000 clones, around 87% seen once. Specimen: peripheral blood. The source is a man younger than 35 with active or convalescent COVID-19. Both conserved end residues are part of each CDR3. The order of the fields is D gene, clone size, J gene, V gene, CDR3 DNA, CDR3 protein. The D gene is left open where the match is weak. Clone sizes are given selectively: once, few, many, or a class where the clone is expanded.

D gene: NA; clone size: once; J gene: TRBJ1-6; V gene: TRBV7-9; CDR3 DNA: TGTGCCAGCAGCTCTAGCTCGCCTGGGGATTCACCCCTCCACTTT; CDR3 protein: CASSSSSPGDSPLHF
D gene: TRBD1; clone size: NA; J gene: TRBJ2-2; V gene: TRBV5-1; CDR3 DNA: TGCGCCAGCAGCTCCTCCGGGACAGTCACCGGGGAGCTGTTTTTT; CDR3 protein: CASSSSGTVTGELFF
D gene: NA; clone size: NA; J gene: TRBJ2-1; V gene: TRBV7-3; CDR3 DNA: TGTGCCAGCAGCTCCGTAAATTACAATGAGCAGTTCTTC; CDR3 protein: CASSSVNYNEQFF
D gene: TRBD1; clone size: NA; J gene: TRBJ1-1; V gene: TRBV19; CDR3 DNA: TGTGCCAGTATTAAGACAGGGGGGACTGAAGCTTTCTTT; CDR3 protein: CASIKTGGTEAFF
D gene: TRBD1; clone size: once; J gene: TRBJ1-6; V gene: TRBV5-8; CDR3 DNA: TGTGCCAGCAGCTTTAGGGGGCGCGATAATTCACCCCTCCACTTT; CDR3 protein: CASSFRGRDNSPLHF
D gene: NA; clone size: NA; J gene: TRBJ1-1; V gene: TRBV6-6; CDR3 DNA: TGTGCCAGCAGTTACTCTGGCACGAACACTGAAGCTTTCTTT; CDR3 protein: CASSYSGTNTEAFF
D gene: NA; clone size: NA; J gene: TRBJ2-2; V gene: TRBV7-2; CDR3 DNA: TGTGCCAGCAGCTTTCCGAACAGGAACACCGGGGAGCTGTTTTTT; CDR3 protein: CASSFPNRNTGELFF
D gene: NA; clone size: NA; J gene: TRBJ2-7; V gene: TRBV7-6; CDR3 DNA: TGTGCCAGCACCCGAGGCGGTGAGCAGTACTTC; CDR3 protein: CASTRGGEQYF
D gene: NA; clone size: NA; J gene: TRBJ1-5; V gene: TRBV20-1; CDR3 DNA: TGCAGTGCTAGCGGCAATCAGCCCCAGCATTTT; CDR3 protein: CSASGNQPQHF
D gene: TRBD2; clone size: NA; J gene: TRBJ2-7; V gene: TRBV7-9; CDR3 DNA: TGTGCCAGCAGACCGGTTGGACTAGCGTCCTACGAGCAGTACTTC; CDR3 protein: CASRPVGLASYEQYF
D gene: NA; clone size: NA; J gene: TRBJ2-7; V gene: TRBV30; CDR3 DNA: TGTGCCTGGAGTGTGACGGCGGACTACGAGCAGTACTTC; CDR3 protein: CAWSVTADYEQYF
D gene: TRBD1; clone size: NA; J gene: TRBJ1-1; V gene: TRBV4-1; CDR3 DNA: TGCGCCAGCAGCCAAGCATTCCGTACGGACAGGGGTAACACTGAAGCTTTCTTT; CDR3 protein: CASSQAFRTDRGNTEAFF
D gene: NA; clone size: NA; J gene: TRBJ1-2; V gene: TRBV11-2; CDR3 DNA: TGTGCCAGCAGCCCCACAGGGCGTTCCTCTAACTATGGCTACACCTTC; CDR3 protein: CASSPTGRSSNYGYTF
D gene: NA; clone size: NA; J gene: TRBJ1-5; V gene: TRBV6-2/TRBV6-3; CDR3 DNA: TGTGCCAGCAGTTACGGCCAGCCGGGTATCTTTTCCCAGCATTTT; CDR3 protein: CASSYGQPGIFSQHF
D gene: NA; clone size: NA; J gene: TRBJ2-7; V gene: TRBV6-5; CDR3 DNA: TGTGCCAGCACGGAGGTCTTGGTGTCTCCCGAGCAGTACTTC; CDR3 protein: CASTEVLVSPEQYF
D gene: NA; clone size: few; J gene: TRBJ1-4; V gene: TRBV7-8; CDR3 DNA: TGTGCCAGCAGCTTAGATTCGTGGGGCGCATCGCGCAGACTGTTTTTT; CDR3 protein: CASSLDSWGASRRLFF
D gene: TRBD1; clone size: NA; J gene: TRBJ1-2; V gene: TRBV3-1/TRBV3-2; CDR3 DNA: TGTGCCAGCAGCCACCTTAGTGAAACAGGGGTGAAAGGCTACACCTTC; CDR3 protein: CASSHLSETGVKGYTF
D gene: NA; clone size: NA; J gene: TRBJ2-1; V gene: TRBV6-5; CDR3 DNA: TGTGCCAGCAGTCCAGGGTACAATGAGCAGTTCTTC; CDR3 protein: CASSPGYNEQFF
D gene: TRBD1; clone size: NA; J gene: TRBJ1-5; V gene: TRBV6-2/TRBV6-3; CDR3 DNA: TGTGCCAGCAGTTACGGAGGACAGGGCAATCAGCCCCAGCATTTT; CDR3 protein: CASSYGGQGNQPQHF
D gene: TRBD2; clone size: NA; J gene: TRBJ2-7; V gene: TRBV24-1; CDR3 DNA: TGTGCCACCAGTGATCCTAGCGGGAGGTCCTACGAGCAGTACTTC; CDR3 protein: CATSDPSGRSYEQYF
D gene: TRBD1; clone size: NA; J gene: TRBJ2-2; V gene: TRBV7-2; CDR3 DNA: TGTGCCAGCAGCTCCCGGACAGGGCGTGACACCGGGGAGCTGTTTTTT; CDR3 protein: CASSSRTGRDTGELFF
D gene: NA; clone size: NA; J gene: TRBJ2-1; V gene: TRBV7-2; CDR3 DNA: TGTGCCAGCAATAAGGGGCTGGCCTACAATGAGCAGTTCTTC; CDR3 protein: CASNKGLAYNEQFF
D gene: TRBD1; clone size: NA; J gene: TRBJ2-3; V gene: TRBV9; CDR3 DNA: TGTGCCAGCAGCCCCAGGACAGGGAGTACGCTCACAGATACGCAGTATTTT; CDR3 protein: CASSPRTGSTLTDTQYF
D gene: NA; clone size: NA; J gene: TRBJ1-2; V gene: TRBV28; CDR3 DNA: TGTGCCAGCAGTATACATTCCCCAGGGGTTGAAGGCTACACCTTC; CDR3 protein: CASSIHSPGVEGYTF
D gene: TRBD1; clone size: NA; J gene: TRBJ1-3; V gene: TRBV7-9; CDR3 DNA: TGTGCCAGCAGCTTAACAGGGGACACCATATATTTT; CDR3 protein: CASSLTGDTIYF
D gene: NA; clone size: NA; J gene: TRBJ1-5; V gene: TRBV18; CDR3 DNA: TGTGCCAGCTCACCACCGAGTCAGGCCAGCAATCAGCCCCAGCATTTT; CDR3 protein: CASSPPSQASNQPQHF